This TCR beta chain was documented in a study of T cell clonality in common variable immunodeficiency. Study outcomes and limitations: In common variable immunodeficiency, TCR beta chains reportedly carried fewer deletions and N-nucleotide insertions.

CVID subjects were some 15 female and around 28 male, aged roughly 8 to 64. Blood came from CVID subjects not ill and not taking immunomodulatory or immunosuppressive medication. Some clones are missing from TCRdb's copy, which holds only in-frame ones; the method was immunoSEQ multiplex PCR. There are approximately 20,000 clones in the sample, none observed a single time. About this clone itself: The antigen remains undetermined. The read ends 3 residues shy of where the CDR3 ends; the end is completed using the germline J gene.

CDR1 and CDR2 (germline): SGHRS, YFSETQ. Between the trimmed V and J ends, which lost 2 bases and 4 bases, there was a span of 15 bases. The CDR3 extends over 15 amino acids. The source is a human donor with common variable immunodeficiency. The sample was peripheral blood mononuclear cells. This sequence joins TRBV5-1 and TRBJ1-1; weak D call: TRBD1 (5 bases). CDR3 protein: CASSFTTPGGTEAFF. The CDR3 DNA, read in part, is TGCGCCAGCAGCTTTACGACCCCGGGGGGCACTGAA.